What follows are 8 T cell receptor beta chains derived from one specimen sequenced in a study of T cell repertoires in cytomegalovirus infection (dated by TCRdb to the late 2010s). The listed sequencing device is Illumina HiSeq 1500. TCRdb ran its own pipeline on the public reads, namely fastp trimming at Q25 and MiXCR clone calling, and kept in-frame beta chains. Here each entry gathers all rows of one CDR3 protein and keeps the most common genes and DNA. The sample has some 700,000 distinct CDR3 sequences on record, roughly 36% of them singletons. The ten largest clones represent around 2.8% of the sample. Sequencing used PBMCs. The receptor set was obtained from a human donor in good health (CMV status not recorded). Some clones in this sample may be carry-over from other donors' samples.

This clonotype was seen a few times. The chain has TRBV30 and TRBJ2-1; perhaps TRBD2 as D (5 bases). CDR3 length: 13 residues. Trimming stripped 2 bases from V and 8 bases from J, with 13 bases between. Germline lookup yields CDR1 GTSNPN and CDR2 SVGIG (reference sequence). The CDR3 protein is CAWSRRAGDEQFF. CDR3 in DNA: TGTGCCTGGAGTAGGCGGGCTGGCGATGAGCAGTTCTTC. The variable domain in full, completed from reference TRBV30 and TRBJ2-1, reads SQTIHQWPATLVQPVGSPLSLECTVEGTSNPNLYWYRQAAGRGLQLLFYSVGIGQISSEVPQNLSASRPQDRQFILSSKKLLLSDSGFYLCAWSRRAGDEQFFGPGTRLTVL.

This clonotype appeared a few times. The chain's CDR3 is CASSEGPAGEKLFF. CDR3 coding DNA: TGTGCCAGCAGTGAAGGCCCGGCCGGAGAAAAACTGTTTTTT. The chain links TRBV6-1 to TRBJ1-4; D is unclear. The CDR3 totals 14 residues. Deletions cut 1 base from V and 8 bases from J, with 11 bases between. From germline, CDR1 is MNHNS and CDR2 SASEGT.

CDR3 nucleotides: TGTGCCAGCAGTTACTCCCCTGTCAGGGGAAGCGATGAAGCTTTCTTT. This translates into CASSYSPVRGSDEAFF. The V and J genes are TRBV6-5 and TRBJ1-1; tentatively, D is TRBD1 (6 bases). V dropped 0 bases and J dropped 7 bases, with 18 bases sitting between them. Per the germline V gene, CDR1 is MNHEY and CDR2 is SVGAGI. The CDR3 runs to 16 residues.

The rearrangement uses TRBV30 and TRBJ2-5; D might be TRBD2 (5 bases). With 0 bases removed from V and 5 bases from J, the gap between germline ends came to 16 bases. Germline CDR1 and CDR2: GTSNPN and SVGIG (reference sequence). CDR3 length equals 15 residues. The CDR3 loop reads CAWSVSRRGSETQYF. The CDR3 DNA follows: TGTGCCTGGAGTGTATCGAGGCGCGGGTCGGAGACCCAGTACTTC.

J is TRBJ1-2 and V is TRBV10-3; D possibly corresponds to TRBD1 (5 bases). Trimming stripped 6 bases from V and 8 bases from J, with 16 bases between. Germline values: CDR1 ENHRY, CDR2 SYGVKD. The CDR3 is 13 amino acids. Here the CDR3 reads CAIRRDSRGGYTF. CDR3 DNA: TGTGCCATCAGGAGAGACAGCAGAGGGGGCTACACCTTC.

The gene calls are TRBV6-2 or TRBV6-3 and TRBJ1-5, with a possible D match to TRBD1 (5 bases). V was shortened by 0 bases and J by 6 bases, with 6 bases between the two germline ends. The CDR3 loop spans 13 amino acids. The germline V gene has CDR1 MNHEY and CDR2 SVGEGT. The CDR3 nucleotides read TGTGCCAGCAGTTACTCGGGACTTCAGCCCCAGCATTTT. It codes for CASSYSGLQPQHF.

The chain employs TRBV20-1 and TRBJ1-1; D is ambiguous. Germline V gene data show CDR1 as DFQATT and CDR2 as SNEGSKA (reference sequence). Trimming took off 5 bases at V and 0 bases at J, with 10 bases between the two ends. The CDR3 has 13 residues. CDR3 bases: TGCAGTGCTCCGCGTCTCGTGAACACTGAAGCTTTCTTT. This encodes CSAPRLVNTEAFF.

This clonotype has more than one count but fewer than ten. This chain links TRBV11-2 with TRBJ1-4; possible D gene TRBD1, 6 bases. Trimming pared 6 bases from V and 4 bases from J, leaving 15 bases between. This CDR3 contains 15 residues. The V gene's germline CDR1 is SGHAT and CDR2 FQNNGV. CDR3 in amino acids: CASRPGQNFNEKLFF. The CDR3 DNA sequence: TGTGCCAGCAGACCGGGACAAAATTTTAATGAAAAACTGTTTTTT.